This passage covers 8 T cell receptor beta chains from one sample sequenced in a study of Graves' ophthalmopathy and Graves' hyperthyroidism. RNA transcripts were the source from which TCR beta CDR3 regions were amplified. Scientists carried out first-round RT-PCR using HTBI primers and then a second-round multiplex PCR. A single record per CDR3 protein comes from TCRdb applying MiXCR to the multiplex PCR reads. The data contain about 390,000 distinct CDR3 sequences, about 18% of them singletons. Sequencing was performed on peripheral blood. The receptors derive from an adult woman with stable Graves' hyperthyroidism.

This clonotype came up many times. The V call is TRBV2, the J call TRBJ1-3; weak D call: TRBD1 (6 bases). The CDR3 has 17 residues. Deletions cut 5 bases from V and 0 bases from J, with 17 bases between. CDR1 and CDR2 from the germline V gene are SNHLY and FYNNEI. The CDR3 loop reads CASSPDRRGGSGNTIYF. CDR3 in DNA: TGTGCCAGCAGTCCTGACAGGCGGGGCGGCTCTGGAAACACCATATATTTT.

The gene calls are TRBV30 and TRBJ1-2; 9 nucleotides align to TRBD1. Germline V CDR1 and CDR2: GTSNPN, SVGIG (reference sequence). The CDR3 runs 14 residues. Germline trimming cut 3 bases from V and 6 bases from J; bases unmatched to any gene: 8. CDR3 nucleotide sequence: TGTGCCTGGAGCTCCGGGACAGGGACGAATGGCTACACCTTC. Translated: CAWSSGTGTNGYTF.

This clonotype was seen repeatedly, ten times or more. The chain recombines TRBV6-2 or TRBV6-3 with TRBJ2-2; 12 nucleotides line up with TRBD2. CDR3 length: 16 amino acids. With V trimmed by 6 bases and J by 4 bases, 6 bases remained unmatched. Looked up from germline, CDR1 is MNHEY and CDR2 is SVGEGT. The CDR3 sequence: CASSPGLAGLTGELFF. The CDR3 nucleotides read TGTGCCAGCAGCCCGGGACTAGCGGGCCTCACCGGGGAGCTGTTTTTT.

This clonotype has ten or more counts. CDR3 in DNA: TGCGCCAGCAGCTTGGAGTCGATCGGGGAGCTGTTTTTT. This encodes CASSLESIGELFF. V is TRBV5-1 and J is TRBJ2-2, with D uncertain. This CDR3 comprises 13 residues. Germline CDR1 reads SGHRS; CDR2 reads YFSETQ. V was trimmed by 0 bases and J by 7 bases, leaving 7 bases between them.

In its sample, this clonotype was seen many times. The rearrangement links TRBV6-2 or TRBV6-3 to TRBJ2-2; possible D gene TRBD2, 6 bases. CDR1 and CDR2 (germline): MNHEY, SVGEGT. Trimming took 8 bases from V and 1 from J, leaving 17 bases between them. This CDR3 is built from 16 residues. The CDR3 bases are TGTGCCAGCTTCGCAAAGGCGGGACGGAACACCGGGGAGCTGTTTTTT. As protein: CASFAKAGRNTGELFF.

The chain joins TRBV19 to TRBJ2-1; D remains ambiguous. CDR3 length equals 15 residues. V was pared by 4 bases and J by 3 bases, with 13 bases between. The germline gives CDR1 LNHDA, CDR2 SQIVND (reference sequence). In nucleotides, the CDR3 is TGTGCCAGTAGTAGTCGGCTAGAGAGCTACAATGAGCAGTTCTTC. Translation: CASSSRLESYNEQFF.

This clonotype was counted at least ten times. This rearrangement joins TRBV29-1 to TRBJ1-2, with TRBD1 matching 7 bases. The J segment lost 3 bases and the V segment lost 7 bases, leaving 14 bases of the junction unmatched. This CDR3 has 15 amino acids. Germline values: CDR1 SQVTM, CDR2 ANQGSEA. CDR3 sequence: CSAILTGTEDYGYTF. The CDR3 DNA reads TGCAGCGCCATCCTGACAGGGACTGAGGACTATGGCTACACCTTC.

The chain is built from TRBV5-4 and TRBJ2-7, with 13 bases identical to TRBD2. The length of the CDR3 is 15 residues. V shed 4 bases and J 4 bases; nucleotides not matched to a gene: 5. The germline V gene has CDR1 SGHNT and CDR2 YYREEE (reference sequence). This CDR3 is CASSVTSGGVYEQYF. As DNA, the CDR3 is TGTGCCAGCAGCGTAACTAGCGGGGGGGTTTACGAGCAGTACTTC.